A single sample gave rise to the 30 T cell receptor beta chains below, sequenced in a study of shared clonotypes between healthy human individuals. Profiling relied on immunoSEQ multiplex PCR, and the TCRdb table lists in-frame clones only, not all of them. The sample yields about 1.1 million clones, around 77% seen once. The specimen was memory CD4+ T cells from PBMCs. Subset noted: CD45RA-negative fraction. These TCRs come from a man younger than 35 in good health. Some clones in this sample may be carry-over from other donors' samples.

The rearrangement uses TRBV7-2 and TRBJ2-7; D uncertain. CDR3 length: 17 residues. Trimming left V 1 base short and J 3 bases short, with 19 bases between. Germline V gene lookup returns CDR1 SGHTA and CDR2 FQGNSA. The CDR3 region has the DNA TGTGCCAGCAGCTTAGGGAATGAACCTAGGACCTACTACGAGCAGTACTTC. As protein: CASSLGNEPRTYYEQYF.

The rearrangement uses TRBV4-3 and TRBJ2-1, with 10 nucleotides matching TRBD2. J lost 7 bases, V lost 4 bases, and 13 bases had no gene match. Per germline, CDR1 LGHNA and CDR2 YSLEER. CDR3 length equals 17 residues. Written as DNA, the CDR3 is TGCGCCAGCAGCCGAGAAGCGGGAGGGCACAATAGGAATGAGCAGTTCTTC. Encoded protein: CASSREAGGHNRNEQFF.

The chain is built from TRBV5-4 and TRBJ2-7; 9 bases are shared with TRBD2. Unmatched junction bases numbered 4, after V lost 3 bases and J lost 0 bases. Germline assignment: CDR1 SGHNT and CDR2 YYREEE (reference sequence). The CDR3 runs 15 residues. CDR3 sequence reads: CASSSSGAYSYEQYF. DNA of the CDR3: TGTGCCAGCAGCTCTAGCGGGGCGTACTCCTACGAGCAGTACTTC.

V usage is TRBV5-4 and J usage is TRBJ2-1, with TRBD2 identical over 11 bases. Germline V gene data show CDR1 as SGHNT and CDR2 as YYREEE (reference sequence). This CDR3 contains 14 residues. The trim removed 4 bases at V and 6 bases at J, leaving 3 bases unmatched. CDR3 residues: CASSSGTSGNEQFF. The CDR3 bases are TGTGCCAGCAGCAGCGGGACTAGCGGCAATGAGCAGTTCTTC.

The rearrangement uses TRBV2 and TRBJ1-6, with no clear D. Trimming left V 9 bases short and J 7 bases short, with 16 bases between. Germline V CDR1 and CDR2: SNHLY, FYNNEI. The CDR3 extends over 14 amino acids. The CDR3 loop reads CARSWGGPNSPLHF. In nucleotides, the CDR3 is TGTGCCAGAAGTTGGGGAGGACCGAATTCACCCCTCCACTTT.

This chain joins TRBV6-1 and TRBJ2-3; tentatively, D is TRBD2 (6 bases). The V gene's germline CDR1 is MNHNS and CDR2 SASEGT. Trimming stripped 11 bases from V and 2 bases from J, with 20 bases between. The CDR3 length is 15 residues. CDR3 protein: CAVRTGGLNTDTQYF. CDR3 nucleotide sequence: TGTGCCGTAAGGACCGGAGGGCTAAACACAGATACGCAGTATTTT.

This clone was recorded a few times. This sequence joins TRBV2 and TRBJ2-5, with D uncertain. The V gene lost 3 bases and the J gene lost 0 bases, with 8 bases spanning the gap. This CDR3 has 14 amino acids. Germline V lookup: CDR1 SNHLY, CDR2 FYNNEI. CDR3 loop: CASSEASYQETQYF. The DNA of the CDR3 is TGTGCCAGCAGTGAGGCTTCTTACCAAGAGACCCAGTACTTC.

The V and J genes are TRBV18 and TRBJ2-5; 12 bases fit TRBD2. CDR1 and CDR2 from the germline V gene are KGHSH and LQKENI. J lost 4 bases, V lost 3 bases, and 15 bases had no gene match. There are 19 residues in the CDR3. In nucleotides, the CDR3 is TGTGCCAGCTCACCCAAGACTAGCGGGAGCGGTCGTTTCGCAGAGACCCAGTACTTC. Translating it yields CASSPKTSGSGRFAETQYF.

This clone came up once. The J gene is TRBJ2-4, the V gene TRBV6-5; D possibly corresponds to TRBD2 (5 bases). The length of the CDR3 is 16 residues. Germline values: CDR1 MNHEY, CDR2 SVGAGI. The V end lost 4 bases, the J end lost 0 bases, and 13 bases lay between the germline ends. CDR3 protein: CASSSGLLRAKNIQYF. The CDR3 nucleotides read TGTGCCAGCAGTTCAGGACTTCTCAGAGCCAAAAACATTCAGTACTTC.

Concerning this clone: This same CDR3 is encoded by further DNA sequences in the sample. The V and J genes are TRBV18 and TRBJ2-1; 10 bases are a match to TRBD2. The CDR3 is 14 amino acids. The germline V gene encodes CDR1 KGHSH and CDR2 LQKENI. V was clipped by 3 bases and J by 5 bases; unmatched bases: 1. The CDR3 sequence is CASSPTSGDNEQFF. The DNA for the CDR3 is TGTGCCAGCTCACCTACTAGCGGGGACAATGAGCAGTTCTTC. Full variable domain (remainder filled in from reference TRBV18 and TRBJ2-1): NAGVMQNPRHLVRRRGQEARLRCSPMKGHSHVYWYRQLPEEGLKFMVYLQKENIIDESGMPKERFSAEFPKEGPSILRIQQVVRGDSAAYFCASSPTSGDNEQFFGPGTRLTVL.

The J gene is TRBJ1-2, the V gene TRBV12-2. TRBV12-2 is a known pseudogene. This CDR3 is 15 amino acids long. The DNA of the CDR3 is TGTGCAAGTCGCTTAACCGGGGGCGAGAACTATGGCTACACCTTC. Residues: CASRLTGGENYGYTF.

This chain joins TRBV7-9 and TRBJ1-5; 9 nucleotides line up with TRBD1. Per the germline V gene, CDR1 is SEHNR and CDR2 is FQNEAQ (reference sequence). This CDR3 contains 15 residues. J was trimmed by 7 bases and V by 5 bases; bases with no gene match: 9. This CDR3 reads CASSPSGQGGQPQHF. The DNA for the CDR3 is TGTGCCAGCAGCCCCTCGGGACAGGGTGGCCAGCCCCAGCATTTT.

The chain recombines TRBV27 with TRBJ2-7; tentative D call: TRBD2 (6 bases). V dropped 5 bases and J dropped 0 bases, with 14 bases sitting between them. This CDR3 spans 15 amino acids. Germline-derived CDR1 and CDR2 are MNHEY and SMNVEV (reference sequence). The CDR3 loop reads CASSGLRRGSYEQYF. For the CDR3, the DNA is TGTGCCAGCAGTGGCTTGAGGCGGGGCTCCTACGAGCAGTACTTC.

This rearrangement joins TRBV19 to TRBJ1-5, with 9 positions matching TRBD1. Trimming took 5 bases from V and 6 from J; bases not matched to a gene: 11. The CDR3 runs to 16 residues. CDR1 and CDR2 (germline): LNHDA, SQIVND (reference sequence). CDR3 loop: CASSLPGTGSGQPQHF. DNA of the CDR3: TGTGCCAGTAGTCTACCCGGGACAGGGTCCGGTCAGCCCCAGCATTTT.

This clone was seen only a few times. In DNA, the CDR3 is TGTGCCAGCAGCTTGCGGCGCACCCAGGGCTATGGCTACACCTTC. Translating it yields CASSLRRTQGYGYTF. The chain uses TRBV5-4 and TRBJ1-2, with D maybe TRBD1 (5 bases). Trimming removed 1 base at V and 4 bases at J, with 14 bases between. The CDR3 runs 15 residues. CDR1 is SGHNT and CDR2 is YYREEE in the germline V gene (reference sequence). Together with reference TRBV5-4 and TRBJ1-2, the CDR3 gives the full variable domain: ETGVTQSPTHLIKTRGQQVTLRCSSQSGHNTVSWYQQALGQGPQFIFQYYREEENGRGNFPPRFSGLQFPNYSSELNVNALELDDSALYLCASSLRRTQGYGYTFGSGTRLTVV.

The rearrangement joins TRBV25-1 to TRBJ2-7; 8 nucleotides align to TRBD1. CDR3 length equals 14 residues. Trimming cost V 3 bases and J 3 bases; bases outside gene matches: 4. Germline CDR1 and CDR2: MGHDK and SYGVNS. The CDR3 loop reads CASSDTGGIYEQYF. Written as DNA, the CDR3 is TGTGCCAGCAGTGACACAGGGGGTATCTACGAGCAGTACTTC.

In regard to this clone: A much larger clone lies one base from this, so it may be a read error. The chain uses TRBV28 and TRBJ1-5; D is unresolved. The CDR3 has 12 amino acids. Germline V CDR1 and CDR2: MDHEN, SYDVKM. CDR3: CAGSFSLGPQHF. CDR3 coding DNA: TGTGCCGGCAGTTTTTCTCTAGGGCCCCAGCATTTT.

This rearrangement joins TRBV7-3 to TRBJ2-3; either TRBD1 or TRBD2 may fit D (5 bases each). The CDR3 is 14 amino acids. V was cut by 5 bases and J by 2 bases, with 11 bases left in between. Germline CDR1 is SGHTA and CDR2 is FQGTGA. As DNA, the CDR3 is TGTGCCAGCAGCCCGGGGCTTCACACAGATACGCAGTATTTT. Translation gives CASSPGLHTDTQYF.

This clone was observed a single time. Germline and junction disagree at one end, which may indicate a read error. The rearrangement uses TRBV28 and TRBJ1-1; 7 positions match TRBD1. Germline CDR1 and CDR2: MDHEN and SYDVKM. The CDR3 runs to 14 residues. The CDR3 loop is CASGFIPGGTEAFF. CDR3 sequence (DNA): TGTGCCAGCGGTTTTATTCCAGGGGGCACTGAAGCTTTCTTT.

Ten or more counts support this clone. The DNA for the CDR3 is TGTGCCAGCGGACGGAGCTCCTACAATGAGCAGTTCTTC. Its translation is CASGRSSYNEQFF. The V and J genes are TRBV21-1 and TRBJ2-1. TRBV21-1 is a recognized pseudogene. The CDR3 consists of 13 residues.

The chain joins TRBV27 to TRBJ1-4; D unresolved. From germline, CDR1 is MNHEY and CDR2 SMNVEV (reference sequence). This CDR3 is built from 15 residues. With 3 bases removed from V and 3 bases from J, the gap between germline ends came to 11 bases. CDR3 protein: CASSLVGLSNEKLFF. The DNA of the CDR3 is TGTGCCAGCAGTTTGGTAGGGTTGTCTAATGAAAAACTGTTTTTT. Looking up the rest from reference TRBV27 and TRBJ1-4 gives the full variable domain: EAQVTQNPRYLITVTGKKLTVTCSQNMNHEYMSWYRQDPGLGLRQIYYSMNVEVTDKGDVPEGYKVSRKEKRNFPLILESPSPNQTSLYFCASSLVGLSNEKLFFGSGTQLSVL.

The J gene is TRBJ2-2, the V gene TRBV6-1; D not certain. CDR3 length equals 15 residues. In germline, CDR1 is MNHNS, CDR2 SASEGT. V was shortened by 2 bases and J by 3 bases, with 10 bases between the two germline ends. This CDR3 reads CASSEPGRHTGELFF. Written as DNA, the CDR3 is TGTGCCAGCAGTGAACCCGGCAGGCACACCGGGGAGCTGTTTTTT.

This clone has just a few counts. The rearrangement joins TRBV5-1 to TRBJ2-2; D call uncertain. Germline V gene lookup returns CDR1 SGHRS and CDR2 YFSETQ. Trimming pared 4 bases from V and 1 base from J, leaving 8 bases between. CDR3 length: 14 amino acids. The CDR3, as DNA: TGCGCCAGCAGCCAAGACCAGAACACCGGGGAGCTGTTTTTT. It yields the protein CASSQDQNTGELFF.

The gene calls are TRBV29-1 and TRBJ2-1; 9 positions match TRBD1. The CDR3 spans 14 residues. The germline V gene has CDR1 SQVTM and CDR2 ANQGSEA. V lost 4 bases, J lost 2 bases, and 3 bases stayed unmatched. The CDR3 is CSVGGQGAYNEQFF. In DNA form, the CDR3 reads TGCAGCGTTGGGGGACAGGGAGCCTACAATGAGCAGTTCTTC.

Concerning this clone itself: One junction end disagrees with the germline gene, perhaps due to a read error. The CDR3 is CAGSGQGTTEAFF. CDR3 sequence (DNA): TGTGCCGGCAGCGGACAGGGTACCACTGAAGCTTTCTTT. The J gene is TRBJ1-1, the V gene TRBV7-9; 8 bases line up with TRBD1. Germline V gene lookup returns CDR1 SEHNR and CDR2 FQNEAQ (reference sequence). The CDR3 extends over 13 amino acids.

This clone was picked up one time. This sequence joins TRBV5-1 and TRBJ2-3; 7 nucleotides match TRBD1. The CDR3 is made up of 15 amino acids. The V gene's germline CDR1 is SGHRS and CDR2 YFSETQ. V trimming: 4 bases; J trimming: 4 bases; junction bases outside the gene matches: 9. Here the CDR3 DNA reads TGCGCCAGCAGCCCGGAAGGGACAGCGGCAGATACGCAGTATTTT. It specifies CASSPEGTAADTQYF.

The chain is built from TRBV29-1 and TRBJ2-1; the D call may be TRBD1 or TRBD2 (7 bases each). V shed 4 bases and J shed 3 bases, with 22 bases lying between them. The germline CDR1 and CDR2 sequences are SQVTM and ANQGSEA. The CDR3 runs to 17 residues. The CDR3 here is CSVASRGDYQGYNEQFF. As DNA, the CDR3 is TGCAGCGTTGCGTCCAGGGGGGACTATCAGGGCTACAATGAGCAGTTCTTC.

This sequence joins TRBV7-9 and TRBJ1-5; D might be TRBD1 (5 bases). The CDR3 contains 13 residues. Between the trimmed V and J ends, which lost 3 bases and 6 bases, there was a span of 9 bases. Germline V gene data show CDR1 as SEHNR and CDR2 as FQNEAQ (reference sequence). This CDR3 reads CASSLEGLQPQHF. In DNA, the CDR3 is TGTGCCAGCAGCTTGGAGGGGCTTCAGCCCCAGCATTTT.

This sequence joins TRBV19 and TRBJ2-2, with 8 bases fitting TRBD2. The CDR3 is 16 amino acids. J gave up 2 bases and V 6 bases, and 8 bases lay outside the gene matches. Per the germline V gene, CDR1 is LNHDA and CDR2 is SQIVND (reference sequence). CDR3 DNA: TGTGCCAGTAGATTGGGACTAGGGCTCAACACCGGGGAGCTGTTTTTT. Its protein is CASRLGLGLNTGELFF.

The V and J genes are TRBV7-9 and TRBJ2-5; perhaps D is TRBD1 or TRBD2 (6 bases each). In germline, CDR1 is SEHNR, CDR2 FQNEAQ (reference sequence). Trimming pared 4 bases from V and 0 bases from J, leaving 12 bases between. CDR3 length: 15 amino acids. CDR3 in DNA: TGTGCCAGCAGCTACCCAGGGGACTACCAAGAGACCCAGTACTTC. Protein sequence: CASSYPGDYQETQYF. The variable domain in full, completed from reference TRBV7-9 and TRBJ2-5, reads DTGVSQNPRHKITKRGQNVTFRCDPISEHNRLYWYRQTLGQGPEFLTYFQNEAQLEKSRLLSDRFSAERPKGSFSTLEIQRTEQGDSAMYLCASSYPGDYQETQYFGPGTRLLVL.